Below, 26 T cell receptor beta chains from the same sample are listed, as sequenced in a study of blood T cell repertoires in COVID-19. Sequenced by immunoSEQ multiplex PCR; TCRdb stores in-frame clones only, minus some. The table shows approximately 440,000 clones, with 75% to 90% occurring only once. What was sequenced was PBMCs or T cells enriched from blood (not recorded which). Source of these receptors: a woman under 30 who had recovered from COVID-19.

This chain uses TRBV30 with TRBJ1-3; D may be TRBD1 (6 bases). The CDR3 extends over 12 amino acids. Germline V lookup: CDR1 GTSNPN, CDR2 SVGIG (reference sequence). Trimming removed 4 bases from V and 3 bases from J, with 7 bases in between. CDR3 sequence: CAWNRDGNTIYF. The CDR3 DNA is TGTGCCTGGAACAGGGATGGAAACACCATATATTTT.

The chain employs TRBV10-3 and TRBJ2-6, with TRBD1 matching 7 bases. There are 16 residues in the CDR3. Looked up from germline, CDR1 is ENHRY and CDR2 is SYGVKD. Germline trimming cut 2 bases from V and 2 bases from J; bases unmatched to any gene: 3. CDR3 DNA: TGTGCCATCAGTGAGCCTACAGGGGCTGGGGCCAACGTCCTGACTTTC. Translating it yields CAISEPTGAGANVLTF.

The rearrangement uses TRBV21-1 and TRBJ2-7; TRBD1 is the table's D call, not checked against the DNA. TRBV21-1 is assigned pseudogene status. CDR3 length: 14 residues. The CDR3 loop reads CASSKWGRAYEQYF. CDR3 bases: TGTGCCAGCAGCAAATGGGGCAGAGCCTACGAGCAGTACTTC.

This clone was observed once. In DNA, the CDR3 is TGTGCCAGCAGTACCAAGGGACAGTCAAAGAGACGGGGCTACACCTTC. The encoded protein is CASSTKGQSKRRGYTF. This chain connects TRBV7-8 to TRBJ1-2, with 7 bases that match TRBD1. Germline V gene lookup returns CDR1 SGHVS and CDR2 FQNEAQ. This CDR3 spans 16 amino acids. The ends lost 6 bases at V and 8 bases at J; junction bases unmatched: 18.

The CDR3 sequence: CASSWGGQGAGKSYEQYF. CDR3 nucleotides: TGTGCCAGCAGCTGGGGAGGACAGGGGGCTGGTAAGTCCTACGAGCAGTACTTC. The chain couples TRBV5-6 to TRBJ2-7, with 11 bases fitting TRBD1. After removal of 3 bases from V and 1 base from J, the junction contained 12 bases not matched to a gene. The CDR3 extends over 18 amino acids. Germline-derived CDR1 and CDR2 are SGHDT and YYEEEE.

The chain recombines TRBV7-9 with TRBJ2-7; D is perhaps TRBD1 (6 bases). The CDR3 runs 14 residues. The V gene's germline CDR1 is SEHNR and CDR2 FQNEAQ (reference sequence). V lost 1 base and J lost 5, with 12 bases in between. The CDR3 loop reads CASSLGNRVDEQYF. CDR3 nucleotide sequence: TGTGCCAGCAGCTTAGGCAACAGGGTGGACGAGCAGTACTTC. Supplemented by reference TRBV7-9 and TRBJ2-7, the full variable domain reads DTGVSQNPRHKITKRGQNVTFRCDPISEHNRLYWYRQTLGQGPEFLTYFQNEAQLEKSRLLSDRFSAERPKGSFSTLEIQRTEQGDSAMYLCASSLGNRVDEQYFGPGTRLTVT.

A single count supports this clone. Distinct nucleotide sequences in the sample also encode this CDR3. The J gene is TRBJ1-3, the V gene TRBV3-1 (or the pseudogene TRBV3-2); TRBD1 aligns across 11 bases. Germline loops: CDR1 LGHDT, CDR2 YNNKEL (reference sequence). Trimming at V came to 4 bases and at J to 3 bases, leaving 2 bases not matched to a gene. This CDR3 has 15 amino acids. CDR3 amino acids: CASSPGTGGGNTIYF. The CDR3 DNA is TGTGCCAGCAGCCCAGGGACAGGGGGTGGAAACACCATATATTTT.

This clone was seen more than once but under ten times. The chain uses TRBV6-5 and TRBJ1-4; 8 nucleotides agree with TRBD1. The CDR3 loop spans 15 amino acids. Germline V CDR1 and CDR2: MNHEY, SVGAGI. The junction had 4 bases not matched to a gene; V was cut back by 7 bases and J by 0 bases. The CDR3: CASTRTGTTNEKLFF. DNA for the CDR3: TGTGCCAGCACTAGGACAGGGACAACTAATGAAAAACTGTTTTTT.

The J gene is TRBJ2-7, the V gene TRBV6-1, with TRBD1 matching 10 bases. With V trimmed by 8 bases and J by 1 base, 5 bases remained unmatched. Germline CDR1 MNHNS, CDR2 SASEGT. The CDR3 covers 14 residues. Written as DNA, the CDR3 is TGTGCCAGCCTTCGGGACAGGGGATCCTACGAGCAGTACTTC. Its protein product is CASLRDRGSYEQYF.

The chain employs TRBV29-1 and TRBJ1-2; D unclear. This CDR3 is built from 14 residues. The germline V gene encodes CDR1 SQVTM and CDR2 ANQGSEA. The ends were cut back, 5 bases at V and 1 base at J, with 14 bases in the middle. For the CDR3, the DNA is TGCAGCGTTAGAGGTGGAGACGGTAACTATGGCTACACCTTC. Its protein is CSVRGGDGNYGYTF.

V gene TRBV15 combines with J gene TRBJ1-1; D uncertain. The V end lost 4 bases, the J end lost 3 bases, and 9 bases lay between the germline ends. The CDR3 consists of 13 residues. Germline CDR1 reads LNHNV; CDR2 reads YYDKDF (reference sequence). CDR3 sequence reads: CATSTGRYTEAFF. The CDR3 DNA reads TGTGCCACCAGCACTGGCAGGTACACTGAAGCTTTCTTT.

The V call is TRBV10-3, the J call TRBJ1-5; possible D gene TRBD1, 5 bases. The CDR3 is 16 residues long. V was cut by 2 bases and J by 2 bases, with 13 bases left in between. The germline CDR1 and CDR2 sequences are ENHRY and SYGVKD. This CDR3 reads CAISEGILGGNQPQHF. The CDR3, as DNA: TGTGCCATCAGTGAGGGCATTTTAGGGGGCAATCAGCCCCAGCATTTT.

About this clone itself: One end of the junction fails to match germline, which may point to a read error. This sequence joins TRBV11-2 and TRBJ1-1, with unresolved D. This CDR3 spans 11 amino acids. Germline values: CDR1 SGHAT, CDR2 FQNNGV. In DNA form, the CDR3 reads TGTGCCAGCAGCTTAGGGAGGGCGTTCGGCTTT. Amino acid sequence: CASSLGRAFGF.

The chain uses TRBV28 and TRBJ1-2, with 7 positions matching TRBD1. CDR1 and CDR2 (germline): MDHEN, SYDVKM. Germline trimming cut 10 bases from V and 3 bases from J; bases unmatched to any gene: 2. This CDR3 region has 11 residues. Written as DNA, the CDR3 is TGTGCCAACCAGGGGGACTATGGCTACACCTTC. As protein: CANQGDYGYTF.

CDR3 residues: CASSTRVANEKLFF. The CDR3 region has the DNA TGTGCCAGCAGCACGAGGGTGGCTAATGAAAAACTGTTTTTT. V and J are TRBV13 and TRBJ1-4; D remains unclear. Germline values: CDR1 PRHDT, CDR2 FYEKMQ (reference sequence). The CDR3 is 14 residues long. Trimming removed 5 bases at V and 3 bases at J, with 10 bases between.

This clone was found once. This chain joins TRBV27 and TRBJ2-7; 7 bases map to TRBD2. CDR1 and CDR2 from the germline V gene are MNHEY and SMNVEV (reference sequence). V was pared by 3 bases and J by 5 bases, with 7 bases of the junction left unmatched. The CDR3 extends over 14 amino acids. CDR3 in amino acids: CASSLRAGVHEQYF. CDR3 DNA sequence: TGTGCCAGCAGTTTGAGGGCGGGGGTTCACGAGCAGTACTTC.

The V and J genes are TRBV7-8 and TRBJ1-1, with TRBD1 identical over 9 bases. Germline trimming cut 4 bases from V and 4 bases from J; bases unmatched to any gene: 1. Looked up from germline, CDR1 is SGHVS and CDR2 is FQNEAQ. The length of the CDR3 is 13 residues. The CDR3 is CASSSDRGTEAFF. The CDR3 nucleotides read TGTGCCAGCAGCTCGGACAGGGGCACTGAAGCTTTCTTT.

This chain links TRBV5-1 with TRBJ2-2; 7 bases map to TRBD2. V dropped 4 bases and J dropped 5; count of bases not matched to a gene: 8. Germline V CDR1 and CDR2: SGHRS, YFSETQ. This CDR3 is 15 amino acids long. CDR3 sequence (DNA): TGCGCCAGCAGCCCACTGGGAGGGCGGACCGGGGAGCTGTTTTTT. Translated, it gives CASSPLGGRTGELFF.

This clone was observed a single time. The junction departs from the called germline gene at one end, perhaps through a read error. The CDR3 region is CTSRRGGVQDQPQHF. In nucleotides, the CDR3 is TGTACCAGCCGCCGAGGGGGGGTACAAGATCAGCCCCAGCATTTT. V usage is TRBV7-8 and J usage is TRBJ1-5, with TRBD1 as a possible D gene (6 bases). Germline V CDR1 and CDR2: SGHVS, FQNEAQ. This CDR3 has 15 residues.

This clone was seen a single time. V and J are TRBV5-1 and TRBJ2-2; possible D gene TRBD2, 5 bases. The CDR3 runs to 14 residues. The V gene lost 0 bases and the J gene lost 9 bases, with 12 bases spanning the gap. The germline CDR1 and CDR2 sequences are SGHRS and YFSETQ. DNA for the CDR3: TGCGCCAGCAGCTTGGGGCTCGGGGTAAGGGAGCTGTTTTTT. Its translation is CASSLGLGVRELFF.

The V and J genes are TRBV7-9 and TRBJ1-2; a possible D gene is TRBD1 (5 bases). Germline lookup yields CDR1 SEHNR and CDR2 FQNEAQ (reference sequence). V was clipped by 1 base and J by 7 bases, with 10 bases between them. There are 13 residues in the CDR3. CDR3 in amino acids: CASSLDRGGGYTF. The CDR3 bases are TGTGCCAGCAGCTTAGATAGGGGAGGTGGCTACACCTTC.

The rearrangement uses TRBV10-3 and TRBJ2-7; the D is unclear. The CDR3 totals 15 residues. V lost 3 bases to trimming and J lost 0 bases, with 12 bases between them. The germline CDR1 and CDR2 sequences are ENHRY and SYGVKD. The CDR3, as DNA: TGTGCCATCAGTGAAGAGGCAGACCCCTCCTACGAGCAGTACTTC. Protein: CAISEEADPSYEQYF.

V usage is TRBV2 and J usage is TRBJ1-1; unclear D gene. The V gene's germline CDR1 is SNHLY and CDR2 FYNNEI. V shed 8 bases and J shed 6 bases, with 19 bases lying between them. The CDR3 spans 14 residues. CDR3 in amino acids: CASLAGRDSPEAFF. Here the CDR3 DNA reads TGTGCCAGCCTTGCTGGTCGAGATAGCCCTGAAGCTTTCTTT.

V gene TRBV28 combines with J gene TRBJ1-6; weak D call: TRBD1 (5 bases). The V end was cut by 5 bases, the J end by 10 bases, with 15 bases between. Germline values: CDR1 MDHEN, CDR2 SYDVKM. The length of the CDR3 is 14 residues. The CDR3 here is CASSAGGEGSPLHF. In DNA, the CDR3 is TGTGCCAGCAGTGCTGGGGGGGAAGGATCACCCCTCCACTTT.

The chain couples TRBV21-1 to TRBJ1-4; TRBD1 is taken as the D call from the table, unchecked against the DNA. TRBV21-1 is a pseudogene. The CDR3 is made up of 16 amino acids. CDR3 amino acids: CASSKYLDRANEKLFF. The DNA for the CDR3 is TGTGCCAGCAGCAAATATCTGGACAGGGCTAATGAAAAACTGTTTTTT.

The chain employs TRBV7-8 and TRBJ1-2; D uncertain. CDR1 and CDR2 from the germline V gene are SGHVS and FQNEAQ. The CDR3 runs to 14 residues. Trimming removed 1 base at V and 4 bases at J, with 10 bases between. The DNA for the CDR3 is TGTGCCAGCAGCTTAGACTCCCAGCGCTATGGCTACACCTTC. Translated, it gives CASSLDSQRYGYTF.